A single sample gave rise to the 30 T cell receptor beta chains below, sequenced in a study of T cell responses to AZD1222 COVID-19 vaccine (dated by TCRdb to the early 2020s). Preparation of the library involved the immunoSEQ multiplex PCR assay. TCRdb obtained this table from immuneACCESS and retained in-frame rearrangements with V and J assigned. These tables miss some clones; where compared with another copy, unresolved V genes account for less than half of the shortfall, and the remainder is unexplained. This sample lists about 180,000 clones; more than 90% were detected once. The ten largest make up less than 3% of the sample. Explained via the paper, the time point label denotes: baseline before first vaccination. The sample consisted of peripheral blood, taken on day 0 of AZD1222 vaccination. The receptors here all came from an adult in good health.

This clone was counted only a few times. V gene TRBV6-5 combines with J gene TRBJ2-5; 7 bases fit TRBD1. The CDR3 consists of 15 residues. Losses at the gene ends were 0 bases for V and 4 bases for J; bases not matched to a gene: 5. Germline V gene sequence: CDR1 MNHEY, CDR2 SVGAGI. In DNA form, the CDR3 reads TGTGCCAGCAGTTACTCGGTAGGGGGCGCAGAGACCCAGTACTTC. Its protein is CASSYSVGGAETQYF.

The CDR3 loop is CASSLEGNEQFF. CDR3 DNA: TGTGCCAGCAGCTTGGAGGGAAATGAGCAGTTCTTC. The V and J genes are TRBV5-5 and TRBJ2-1; D gene ambiguous. This CDR3 region has 12 residues. The germline V and J ends were trimmed by 0 bases and 7 bases, with 5 bases remaining between them. Germline V gene data show CDR1 as SGHKS and CDR2 as YYEKEE (reference sequence).

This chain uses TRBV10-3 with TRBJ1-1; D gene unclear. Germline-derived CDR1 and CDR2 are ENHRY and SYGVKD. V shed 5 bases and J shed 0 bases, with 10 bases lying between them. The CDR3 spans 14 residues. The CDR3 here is CAISTTVMNTEAFF. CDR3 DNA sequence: TGTGCCATCAGTACAACAGTCATGAACACTGAAGCTTTCTTT.

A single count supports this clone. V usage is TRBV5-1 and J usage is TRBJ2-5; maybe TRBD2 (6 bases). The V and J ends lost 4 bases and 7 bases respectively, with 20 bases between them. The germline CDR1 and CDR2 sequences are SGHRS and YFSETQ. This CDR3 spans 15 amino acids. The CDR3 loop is CASSPRRDWAGTQYF. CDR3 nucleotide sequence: TGCGCCAGCAGCCCCCGGCGGGATTGGGCGGGGACCCAGTACTTC.

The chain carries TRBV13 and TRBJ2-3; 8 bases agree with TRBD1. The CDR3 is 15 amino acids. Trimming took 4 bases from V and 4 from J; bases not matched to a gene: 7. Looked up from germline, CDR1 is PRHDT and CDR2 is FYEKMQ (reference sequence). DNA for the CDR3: TGTGCCAGCAGCTCCGGGACAGGAACAGCAGATACGCAGTATTTT. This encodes CASSSGTGTADTQYF.

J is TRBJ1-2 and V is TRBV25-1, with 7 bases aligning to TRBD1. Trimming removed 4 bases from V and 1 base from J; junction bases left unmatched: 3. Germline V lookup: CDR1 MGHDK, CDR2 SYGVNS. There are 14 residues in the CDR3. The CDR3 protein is CASSVGTVNYGYTF. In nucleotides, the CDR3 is TGTGCCAGCAGTGTAGGGACAGTTAACTATGGCTACACCTTC.

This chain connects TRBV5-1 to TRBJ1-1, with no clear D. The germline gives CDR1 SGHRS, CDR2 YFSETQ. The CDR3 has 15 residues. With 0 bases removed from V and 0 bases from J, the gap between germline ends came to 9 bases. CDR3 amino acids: CASSLDSGVNTEAFF. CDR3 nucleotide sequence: TGCGCCAGCAGCTTGGATTCCGGGGTGAACACTGAAGCTTTCTTT. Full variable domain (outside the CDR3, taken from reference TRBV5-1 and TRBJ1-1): KAGVTQTPRYLIKTRGQQVTLSCSPISGHRSVSWYQQTPGQGLQFLFEYFSETQRNKGNFPGRFSGRQFSNSRSEMNVSTLELGDSALYLCASSLDSGVNTEAFFGQGTRLTVV.

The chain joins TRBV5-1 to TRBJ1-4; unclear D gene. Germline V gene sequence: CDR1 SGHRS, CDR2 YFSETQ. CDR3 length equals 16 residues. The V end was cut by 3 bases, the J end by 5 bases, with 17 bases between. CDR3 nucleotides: TGCGCCAGCAGCTGGGGTACGGGCAATCAGAATGAAAAACTGTTTTTT. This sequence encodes CASSWGTGNQNEKLFF.

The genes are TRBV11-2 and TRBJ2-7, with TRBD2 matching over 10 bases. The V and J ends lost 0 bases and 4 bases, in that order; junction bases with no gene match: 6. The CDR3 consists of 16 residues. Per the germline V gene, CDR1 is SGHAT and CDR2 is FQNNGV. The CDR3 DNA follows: TGTGCCAGCAGCTTAGATCCCAGCGGGAGGGGATACGAGCAGTACTTC. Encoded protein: CASSLDPSGRGYEQYF.

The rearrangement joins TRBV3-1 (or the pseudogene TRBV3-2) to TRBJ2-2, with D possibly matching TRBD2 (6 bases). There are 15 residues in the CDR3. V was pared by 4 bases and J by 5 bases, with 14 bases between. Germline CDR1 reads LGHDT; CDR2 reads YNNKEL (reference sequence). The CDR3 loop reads CASSPPSRGTGELFF. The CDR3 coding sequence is TGTGCCAGCAGCCCACCCTCTCGGGGGACCGGGGAGCTGTTTTTT.

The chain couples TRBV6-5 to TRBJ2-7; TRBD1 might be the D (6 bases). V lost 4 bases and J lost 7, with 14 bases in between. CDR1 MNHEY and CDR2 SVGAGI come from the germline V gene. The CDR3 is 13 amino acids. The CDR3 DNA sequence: TGTGCCAGCAGTTTCCGGACAGTTTCTGAGCAGTACTTC. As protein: CASSFRTVSEQYF.

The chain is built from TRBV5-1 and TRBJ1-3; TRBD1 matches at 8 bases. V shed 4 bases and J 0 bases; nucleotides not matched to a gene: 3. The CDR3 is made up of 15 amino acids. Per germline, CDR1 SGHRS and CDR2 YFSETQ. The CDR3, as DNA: TGCGCCAGCAGCATTGACAGGGGCTCTGGAAACACCATATATTTT. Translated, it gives CASSIDRGSGNTIYF.

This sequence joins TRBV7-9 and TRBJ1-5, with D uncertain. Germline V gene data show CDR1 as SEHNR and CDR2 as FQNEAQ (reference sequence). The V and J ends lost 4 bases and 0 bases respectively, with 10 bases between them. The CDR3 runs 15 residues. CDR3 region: CASSSPGSSNQPQHF. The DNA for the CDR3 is TGTGCCAGCAGCTCCCCGGGTTCTAGCAATCAGCCCCAGCATTTT. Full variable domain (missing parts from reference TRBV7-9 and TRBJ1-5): DTGVSQNPRHKITKRGQNVTFRCDPISEHNRLYWYRQTLGQGPEFLTYFQNEAQLEKSRLLSDRFSAERPKGSFSTLEIQRTEQGDSAMYLCASSSPGSSNQPQHFGDGTRLSIL.

CDR3 bases: TGTGCCAGCAGGAGGAGCACAGATACGCAGTATTTT. Translating gives CASRRSTDTQYF. The rearrangement uses TRBV27 and TRBJ2-3; D not resolved. CDR1 and CDR2 (germline): MNHEY, SMNVEV (reference sequence). V was shortened by 6 bases and J by 0 bases, with 4 bases between the two germline ends. The CDR3 sequence is 12 residues long.

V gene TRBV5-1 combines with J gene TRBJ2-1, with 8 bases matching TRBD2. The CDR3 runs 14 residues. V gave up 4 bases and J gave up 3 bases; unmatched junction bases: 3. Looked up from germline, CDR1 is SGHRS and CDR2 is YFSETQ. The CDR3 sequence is CASSTGTSYNEQFF. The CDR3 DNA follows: TGCGCCAGCAGCACCGGGACTAGCTACAATGAGCAGTTCTTC.

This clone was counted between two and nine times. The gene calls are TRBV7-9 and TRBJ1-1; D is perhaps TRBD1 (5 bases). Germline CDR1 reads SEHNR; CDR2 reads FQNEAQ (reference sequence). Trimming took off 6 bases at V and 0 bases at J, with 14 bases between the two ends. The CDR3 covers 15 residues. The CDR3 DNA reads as TGTGCCAGCAGGCCGCCGGGGGAAATGAACACTGAAGCTTTCTTT. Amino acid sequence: CASRPPGEMNTEAFF.

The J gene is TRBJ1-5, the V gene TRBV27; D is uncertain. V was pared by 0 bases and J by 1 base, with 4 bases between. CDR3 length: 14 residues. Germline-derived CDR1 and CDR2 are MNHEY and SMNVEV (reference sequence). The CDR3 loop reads CASSLSRSNQPQHF. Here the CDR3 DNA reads TGTGCCAGCAGTTTATCACGGAGCAATCAGCCCCAGCATTTT.

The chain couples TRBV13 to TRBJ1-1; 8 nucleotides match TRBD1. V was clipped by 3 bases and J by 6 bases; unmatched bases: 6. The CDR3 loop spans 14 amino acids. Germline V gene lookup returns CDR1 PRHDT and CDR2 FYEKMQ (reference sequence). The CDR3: CASSFRQGRAEAFF. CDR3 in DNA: TGTGCCAGCAGCTTCCGACAGGGGCGCGCTGAAGCTTTCTTT.

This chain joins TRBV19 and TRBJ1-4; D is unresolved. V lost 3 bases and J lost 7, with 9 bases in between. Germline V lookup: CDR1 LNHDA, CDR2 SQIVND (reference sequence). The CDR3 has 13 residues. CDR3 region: CASSMQGGEKLFF. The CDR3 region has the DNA TGTGCCAGTAGTATGCAAGGAGGTGAAAAACTGTTTTTT.

Here the CDR3 DNA reads TGTGCCAGCAGCTTTCCAGCGAGTGGAAACACCATATATTTT. Protein: CASSFPASGNTIYF. This sequence joins TRBV5-6 and TRBJ1-3; D call uncertain. The germline V gene has CDR1 SGHDT and CDR2 YYEEEE. The length of the CDR3 is 14 residues. V lost 2 bases, J lost 3 bases, and 9 bases lay in between.

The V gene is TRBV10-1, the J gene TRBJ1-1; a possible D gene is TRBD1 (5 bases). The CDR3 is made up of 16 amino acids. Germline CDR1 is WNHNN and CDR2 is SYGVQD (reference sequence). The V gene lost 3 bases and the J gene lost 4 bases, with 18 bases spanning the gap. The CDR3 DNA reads TGCGCCAGCAGTGATGAAGACAGCGCCTTGGGCACTGAAGCTTTCTTT. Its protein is CASSDEDSALGTEAFF.

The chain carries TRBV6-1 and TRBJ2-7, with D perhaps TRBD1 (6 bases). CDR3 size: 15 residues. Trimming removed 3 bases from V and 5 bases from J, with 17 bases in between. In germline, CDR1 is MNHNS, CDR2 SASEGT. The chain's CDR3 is CASSDWSGVSNEQYF. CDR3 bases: TGTGCCAGCAGTGATTGGTCAGGGGTAAGCAACGAGCAGTACTTC.

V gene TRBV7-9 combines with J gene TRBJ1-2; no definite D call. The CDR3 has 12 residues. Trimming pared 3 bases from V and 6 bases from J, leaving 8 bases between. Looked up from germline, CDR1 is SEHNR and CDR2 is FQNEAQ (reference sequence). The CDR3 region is CASSLSGNGYTF. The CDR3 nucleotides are TGTGCCAGCAGCTTGTCCGGAAATGGCTACACCTTC.

This chain's CDR3 is CASGEEHSNQPQHF. CDR3 coding DNA: TGTGCCAGCGGGGAGGAGCATAGCAATCAGCCCCAGCATTTT. This rearrangement joins TRBV2 to TRBJ1-5; no firm D call. The germline V gene has CDR1 SNHLY and CDR2 FYNNEI. This CDR3 is built from 14 residues. Trimming removed 8 bases at V and 0 bases at J, with 11 bases between.

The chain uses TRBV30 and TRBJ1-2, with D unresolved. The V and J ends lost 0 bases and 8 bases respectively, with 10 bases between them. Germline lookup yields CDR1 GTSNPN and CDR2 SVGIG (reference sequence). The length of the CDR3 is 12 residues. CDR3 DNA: TGTGCCTGGAGTGTACTCGGGGTAGGCTACACCTTC. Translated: CAWSVLGVGYTF.

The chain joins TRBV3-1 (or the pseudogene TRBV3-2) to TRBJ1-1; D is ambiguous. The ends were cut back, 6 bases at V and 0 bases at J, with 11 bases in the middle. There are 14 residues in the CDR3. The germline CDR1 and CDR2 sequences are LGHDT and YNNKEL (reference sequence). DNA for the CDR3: TGTGCCAGCAGTCTTGAACTTATGAACACTGAAGCTTTCTTT. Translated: CASSLELMNTEAFF.

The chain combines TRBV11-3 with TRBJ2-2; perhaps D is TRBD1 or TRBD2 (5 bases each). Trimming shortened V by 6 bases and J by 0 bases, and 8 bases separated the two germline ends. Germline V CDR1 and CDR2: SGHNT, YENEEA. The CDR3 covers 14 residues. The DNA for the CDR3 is TGTGCCAGCAGAGGGACGCCGAACACCGGGGAGCTGTTTTTT. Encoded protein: CASRGTPNTGELFF.

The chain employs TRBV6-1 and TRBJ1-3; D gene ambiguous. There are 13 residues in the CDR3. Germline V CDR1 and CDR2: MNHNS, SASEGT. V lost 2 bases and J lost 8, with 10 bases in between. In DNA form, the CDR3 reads TGTGCCAGCAGTGAATGGAGCTCGGACACCATATATTTT. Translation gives CASSEWSSDTIYF.

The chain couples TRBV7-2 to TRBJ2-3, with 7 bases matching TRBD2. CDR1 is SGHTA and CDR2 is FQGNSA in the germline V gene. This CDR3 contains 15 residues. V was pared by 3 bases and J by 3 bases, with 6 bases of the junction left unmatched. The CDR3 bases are TGTGCCAGCAGCTTGGGGGAGGGGTGGACAGATACGCAGTATTTT. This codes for CASSLGEGWTDTQYF. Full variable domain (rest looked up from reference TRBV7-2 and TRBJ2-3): GAGVSQSPSNKVTEKGKDVELRCDPISGHTALYWYRQSLGQGLEFLIYFQGNSAPDKSGLPSDRFSAERTGGSVSTLTIQRTQQEDSAVYLCASSLGEGWTDTQYFGPGTRLTVL.

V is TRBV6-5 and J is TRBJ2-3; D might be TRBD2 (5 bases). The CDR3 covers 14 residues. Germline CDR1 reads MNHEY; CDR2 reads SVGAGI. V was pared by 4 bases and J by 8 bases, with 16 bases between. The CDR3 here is CASSSRLAGVTQYF. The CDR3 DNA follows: TGTGCCAGCAGTTCCCGCCTAGCCGGGGTTACGCAGTATTTT.